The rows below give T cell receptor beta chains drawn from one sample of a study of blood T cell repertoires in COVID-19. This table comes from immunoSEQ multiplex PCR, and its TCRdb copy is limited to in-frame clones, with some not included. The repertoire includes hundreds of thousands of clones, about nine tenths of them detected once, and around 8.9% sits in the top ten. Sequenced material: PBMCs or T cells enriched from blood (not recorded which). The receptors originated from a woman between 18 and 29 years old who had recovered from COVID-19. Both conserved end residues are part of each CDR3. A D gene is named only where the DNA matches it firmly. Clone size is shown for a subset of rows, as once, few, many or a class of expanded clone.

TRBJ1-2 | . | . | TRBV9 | CASSAISGLDGYTF | TGTGCCAGCAGCGCGATTTCAGGGCTGGATGGCTACACCTTC
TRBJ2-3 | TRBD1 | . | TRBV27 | CASSLSWTGDTQYF | TGTGCCAGCAGTTTATCGTGGACAGGGGATACGCAGTATTTT
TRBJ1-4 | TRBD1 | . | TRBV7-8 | CASSLRQGASTNEKLFF | TGTGCCAGCAGCCTCCGACAGGGGGCTTCAACTAATGAAAAACTGTTTTTT
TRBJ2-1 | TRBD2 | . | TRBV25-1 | CASSGGGLAESSYNEQFF | TGTGCCAGCAGTGGAGGGGGACTAGCGGAATCATCCTACAATGAGCAGTTCTTC
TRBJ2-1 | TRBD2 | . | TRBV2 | CASTTQLAGVVNEQFF | TGTGCCAGCACCACCCAGCTAGCGGGAGTGGTTAATGAGCAGTTCTTC
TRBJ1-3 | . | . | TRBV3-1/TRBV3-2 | CASSQYNSGNTIYF | TGTGCCAGCAGCCAATACAACTCTGGAAACACCATATATTTT
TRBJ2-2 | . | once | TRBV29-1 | CSVYSGIDTGELFF | TGCAGCGTTTACTCGGGGATTGATACCGGGGAGCTGTTTTTT
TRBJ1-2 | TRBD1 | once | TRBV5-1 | CASSPQGFDYGYTF | TGCGCCAGCAGCCCACAGGGGTTCGACTATGGCTACACCTTC
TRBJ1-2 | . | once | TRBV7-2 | CASSLGQAFYGYTF | TGTGCCAGCAGCTTAGGCCAGGCGTTTTATGGCTACACCTTC
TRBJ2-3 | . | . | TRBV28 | CASSFVGTDTQYF | TGTGCCAGCAGTTTCGTCGGCACAGATACGCAGTATTTT
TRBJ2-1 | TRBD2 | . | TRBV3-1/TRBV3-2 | CASSQGTSYNEQFF | TGTGCCAGCAGCCAGGGGACTAGCTACAATGAGCAGTTCTTC
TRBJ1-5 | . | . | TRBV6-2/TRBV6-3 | CASSYPKGTLRGNQPQHF | TGTGCCAGCAGTTACCCCAAAGGGACATTAAGGGGCAATCAGCCCCAGCATTTT
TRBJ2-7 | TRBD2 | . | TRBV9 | CASSPGGLREGYEQYF | TGTGCCAGCAGCCCCGGGGGGTTGCGGGAGGGATACGAGCAGTACTTC
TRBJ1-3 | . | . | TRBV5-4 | CASSLNQGSGNTIYF | TGTGCCAGCAGCTTAAACCAGGGTTCGGGAAACACCATATATTTT
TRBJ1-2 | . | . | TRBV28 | CASSLGTNYGYTF | TGTGCCAGCAGTTTAGGGACAAACTATGGCTACACCTTC
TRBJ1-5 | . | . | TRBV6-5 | CASSTGGQPQHF | TGTGCCAGCAGCACCGGCGGCCAGCCCCAGCATTTT
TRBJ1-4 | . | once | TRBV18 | CASSRGRDNWEKLFF | TGTGCCAGCTCACGGGGCCGGGACAATTGGGAAAAACTGTTTTTT
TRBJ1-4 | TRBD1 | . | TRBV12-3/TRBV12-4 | CASSSGTEEKLFF | TGTGCCAGCAGTAGTGGGACAGAGGAAAAACTGTTTTTT
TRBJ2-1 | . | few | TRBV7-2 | CASSLGVSLFF | TGTGCCAGCAGCTTAGGGGTTAGCTTGTTCTTC
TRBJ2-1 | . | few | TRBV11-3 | CASSSRGTPSSYNEQFF | TGTGCCAGCAGCTCTAGAGGGACACCCAGCTCCTACAATGAGCAGTTCTTC
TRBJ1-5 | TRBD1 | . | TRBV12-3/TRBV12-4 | CASSPTGDQPQHF | TGTGCCAGCAGTCCCACAGGGGATCAGCCCCAGCATTTT
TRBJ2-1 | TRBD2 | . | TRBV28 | CASSLAEVGLAGGWSYNEQFF | TGTGCCAGCAGTTTAGCCGAAGTGGGGCTAGCGGGAGGATGGTCCTACAATGAGCAGTTCTTC
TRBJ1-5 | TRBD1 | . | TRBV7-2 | CASSLAPGGNQPQHF | TGTGCCAGCAGCTTAGCGCCAGGGGGTAATCAGCCCCAGCATTTT